What follows are 18 T cell receptor beta chains derived from one specimen sequenced in a study of cytomegalovirus exposure and HLA in healthy donors (TCRdb year 2017). Receptor libraries were prepared by the immunoSEQ multiplex PCR assay. The multiplex PCR relied on a mix of 60 forward primers for TCR Vbeta segments and 13 reverse primers for TCR Jbeta segments. This is the immuneACCESS table as TCRdb keeps it, with only in-frame sequences that have V and J called. A part of the clones is gone; compared with another copy, unresolved V genes explain less than half, and the rest is unexplained. Present in this sample are 100,000 to 150,000 clones, about 79% of which were seen just once. Around 1.8% of the sample rests with the top ten. The sample consisted of PBMCs. These receptor sequences come from a female donor in good health and CMV-seropositive.

The chain carries TRBV9 and TRBJ2-3, with TRBD1 identical over 9 bases. The CDR3 loop spans 14 amino acids. The V segment lost 3 bases and the J segment 3 bases; nucleotides outside the gene matches: 2. CDR1 and CDR2 from the germline V gene are SGDLS and YYNGEE. The CDR3 sequence: CASSGGTGTDTQYF. The CDR3, as DNA: TGTGCCAGCAGCGGTGGGACAGGGACAGATACGCAGTATTTT.

This clone was found many times. V gene TRBV28 combines with J gene TRBJ1-1; TRBD1 might be the D (6 bases). The germline CDR1 and CDR2 sequences are MDHEN and SYDVKM. V lost 5 bases and J 3 bases, leaving 13 bases between the germline ends. The CDR3 loop spans 14 amino acids. The DNA for the CDR3 is TGTGCCAGCAGTGTACAGGGATGGTACACTGAAGCTTTCTTT. This sequence encodes CASSVQGWYTEAFF.

This clone has ten or more counts. The chain carries TRBV19 and TRBJ2-1; D remains unclear. The CDR3 length is 11 residues. The germline V gene encodes CDR1 LNHDA and CDR2 SQIVND (reference sequence). Trimming pared 5 bases from V and 8 bases from J, leaving 7 bases between. This CDR3 reads CASSSPYEQFF. CDR3 nucleotide sequence: TGTGCCAGTAGTTCCCCCTATGAGCAGTTCTTC.

The chain couples TRBV7-2 to TRBJ1-1; D call uncertain. Deletions cut 8 bases from V and 0 bases from J, with 10 bases between. The CDR3 length is 13 residues. CDR1 is SGHTA, CDR2 FQGNSA, per germline. The CDR3 DNA reads TGTGCCAGCGCGGTCGTCCTGAACACTGAAGCTTTCTTT. Residues: CASAVVLNTEAFF.

The chain is built from TRBV5-4 and TRBJ1-2, with D possibly being TRBD1 (6 bases). The germline V gene has CDR1 SGHNT and CDR2 YYREEE (reference sequence). V was clipped by 3 bases and J by 7 bases, with 19 bases between them. This CDR3 has 15 residues. In nucleotides, the CDR3 is TGTGCCAGCAGCTCGTACCAAGACAGGCCTCCTGGCTACACCTTC. Translated, it gives CASSSYQDRPPGYTF.

This clone appeared a single time. The chain is built from TRBV6-1 and TRBJ2-7, with 12 bases lining up with TRBD1. The CDR3 extends over 14 amino acids. Germline CDR1 is MNHNS and CDR2 is SASEGT. The ends lost 7 bases at V and 3 bases at J; junction bases unmatched: 4. In DNA, the CDR3 is TGTGCCAGCAAGCGGGACAGGGGGCGCTACGAGCAGTACTTC. Its translation: CASKRDRGRYEQYF.

The CDR3 DNA reads TGTGCCAGCAGTTTATCGTACCACCTACAGGCCACGGATTCACCCCTCCACTTT. Translation: CASSLSYHLQATDSPLHF. The gene calls are TRBV27 and TRBJ1-6, with D perhaps TRBD1 (5 bases). The CDR3 runs 18 residues. V dropped 0 bases and J dropped 8 bases, with 20 bases sitting between them. Germline CDR1 and CDR2: MNHEY and SMNVEV (reference sequence).

This chain links TRBV27 with TRBJ1-6; D is possibly TRBD1 (5 bases). V was clipped by 3 bases and J by 9 bases, with 12 bases between them. This CDR3 has 14 amino acids. Germline loops: CDR1 MNHEY, CDR2 SMNVEV (reference sequence). CDR3 in amino acids: CASSLGQGGSPLHF. CDR3 DNA sequence: TGTGCCAGCAGTTTGGGGCAGGGCGGTTCACCCCTCCACTTT.

V is TRBV5-1 and J is TRBJ2-5; D is uncertain. Trimming shortened V by 6 bases and J by 2 bases, and 5 bases separated the two germline ends. Germline V gene data show CDR1 as SGHRS and CDR2 as YFSETQ. The CDR3 has 11 residues. The CDR3 region has the DNA TGCGCCAGCATGACTCAAGAGACCCAGTACTTC. Translation: CASMTQETQYF.

This clone occurred a few times. The chain has TRBV10-3 and TRBJ1-1; D is uncertain. CDR3 length: 11 residues. V was clipped by 4 bases and J by 3 bases, with 3 bases between them. Per germline, CDR1 ENHRY and CDR2 SYGVKD. The CDR3 DNA reads as TGTGCCATCAGTGCCGACACTGAAGCTTTCTTT. This sequence encodes CAISADTEAFF.

This chain connects TRBV30 to TRBJ1-2, with 7 bases fitting TRBD1. Germline trimming cut 1 base from V and 4 bases from J; bases unmatched to any gene: 18. The CDR3 sequence is 18 residues long. Germline assignment: CDR1 GTSNPN and CDR2 SVGIG (reference sequence). CDR3 DNA: TGTGCCTGGAGTGGCTCGGACAGGTTGGGGTCAATTGTCTATGGCTACACCTTC. Translation: CAWSGSDRLGSIVYGYTF. The full variable domain, in which reference TRBV30 and TRBJ1-2 provide the parts outside the CDR3, is SQTIHQWPATLVQPVGSPLSLECTVEGTSNPNLYWYRQAAGRGLQLLFYSVGIGQISSEVPQNLSASRPQDRQFILSSKKLLLSDSGFYLCAWSGSDRLGSIVYGYTFGSGTRLTVV.

This sequence joins TRBV19 and TRBJ2-5, with D perhaps TRBD1 (5 bases). Germline values: CDR1 LNHDA, CDR2 SQIVND (reference sequence). The CDR3 contains 13 residues. Trimming cost V 6 bases and J 3 bases, with 11 bases left between them. The CDR3 nucleotides are TGTGCCAGTAGCTGGGGCCGAAAAGAGACCCAGTACTTC. Translation gives CASSWGRKETQYF. Using reference TRBV19 and TRBJ2-5 for the parts outside the CDR3, the full variable domain is DGGITQSPKYLFRKEGQNVTLSCEQNLNHDAMYWYRQDPGQGLRLIYYSQIVNDFQKGDIAEGYSVSREKKESFPLTVTSAQKNPTAFYLCASSWGRKETQYFGPGTRLLVL.

The chain combines TRBV7-3 with TRBJ2-2; 8 nucleotides agree with TRBD2. The germline gives CDR1 SGHTA, CDR2 FQGTGA. The CDR3 is 13 residues long. V was pared by 5 bases and J by 7 bases, with 3 bases of the junction left unmatched. This CDR3 is CASSPAGGGELFF. The CDR3, as DNA: TGTGCCAGCAGCCCGGCGGGGGGCGGGGAGCTGTTTTTT. The full variable domain, with the rest looked up from reference TRBV7-3 and TRBJ2-2, is GAGVSQTPSNKVTEKGKYVELRCDPISGHTALYWYRQSLGQGPEFLIYFQGTGAADDSGLPNDRFFAVRPEGSVSTLKIQRTERGDSAVYLCASSPAGGGELFFGEGSRLTVL.

V and J are TRBV25-1 and TRBJ2-1; 11 bases are shared with TRBD1. Germline loops: CDR1 MGHDK, CDR2 SYGVNS. The J segment lost 8 bases and the V segment lost 6 bases, leaving 12 bases of the junction unmatched. The CDR3 length is 16 residues. The CDR3: CASRNLGTGGYDEQFF. The CDR3 DNA follows: TGTGCCAGCAGAAATCTGGGGACAGGGGGTTACGATGAGCAGTTCTTC.

The V gene is TRBV6-6, the J gene TRBJ2-3; TRBD2 might be the D (6 bases). This CDR3 region has 13 residues. CDR1 and CDR2 (germline): MNHNY, SVGAGI (reference sequence). The V end lost 7 bases, the J end lost 6 bases, and 14 bases lay between the germline ends. This chain's CDR3 is CASNGGAEDTQYF. As DNA, the CDR3 is TGTGCCAGCAATGGAGGGGCCGAGGATACGCAGTATTTT.

The V gene is TRBV5-5, the J gene TRBJ2-6; the match to TRBD2 covers 8 bases. This CDR3 spans 17 amino acids. The V gene's germline CDR1 is SGHKS and CDR2 YYEKEE (reference sequence). V lost 3 bases to trimming and J lost 4 bases; unmatched junction nucleotides: 9. The DNA of the CDR3 is TGTGCCAGCAGCTCGGGTAGCGGGATGACGGGGGCCAACGTCCTGACTTTC. Amino acids: CASSSGSGMTGANVLTF.

The CDR3 sequence: CASRLGVRRGNQPQHF. CDR3 coding DNA: TGTGCCAGCAGGCTGGGAGTTCGCCGGGGCAATCAGCCCCAGCATTTT. The chain couples TRBV28 to TRBJ1-5; D not resolved. The CDR3 contains 16 residues. Germline V gene sequence: CDR1 MDHEN, CDR2 SYDVKM. Trimming cost V 6 bases and J 2 bases, with 17 bases left between them.

This chain joins TRBV28 and TRBJ2-2, with 7 bases aligning to TRBD2. Germline-derived CDR1 and CDR2 are MDHEN and SYDVKM. The V gene end was trimmed by 2 bases and the J gene end by 6 bases; junction bases not matched to a gene: 6. This CDR3 comprises 15 residues. This chain's CDR3 is CASSLPRDYSGELFF. CDR3 coding DNA: TGTGCCAGCAGTTTACCCCGGGACTACTCCGGGGAGCTGTTTTTT.